The 19 T cell receptor beta chains below were found in one sample sequenced in a study of T cell changes during pregnancy in multiple sclerosis. TCRdb's table, derived via immunoSEQ multiplex PCR, lists solely in-frame clones and lacks some. The table includes 45,000 to 50,000 clones, approximately 92% detected once. Sequencing used peripheral blood, obtained in the third trimester of pregnancy. These receptors originate from a female donor with multiple sclerosis, enrolled in a pregnancy study.

The chain recombines TRBV4-3 with TRBJ2-7; 7 bases align to TRBD1. Germline CDR1 LGHNA, CDR2 YSLEER. This CDR3 region has 15 residues. J lost 3 bases, V lost 3 bases, and 8 bases had no gene match. The CDR3 is CASSQGTVGSYEQYF. The DNA for the CDR3 is TGCGCCAGCAGCCAGGGGACAGTGGGGAGCTACGAGCAGTACTTC.

V gene TRBV7-9 combines with J gene TRBJ1-2; a weak D match, TRBD1 (6 bases). V lost 6 bases to trimming and J lost 8 bases, with 22 bases between them. Per the germline V gene, CDR1 is SEHNR and CDR2 is FQNEAQ (reference sequence). The CDR3 runs 15 residues. CDR3 bases: TGTGCCAGCAGTGCCCGGGCGGGGGCTACTGGCGGCTACACCTTC. Its translation is CASSARAGATGGYTF.

V and J are TRBV9 and TRBJ2-2, with 13 bases lining up with TRBD2. Germline CDR1 SGDLS, CDR2 YYNGEE. The CDR3 spans 18 residues. After removal of 3 bases from V and 2 bases from J, the junction contained 7 bases not matched to a gene. The CDR3 loop is CASSALAGGPRNTGELFF. CDR3 sequence (DNA): TGTGCCAGCAGCGCACTAGCGGGAGGGCCAAGAAACACCGGGGAGCTGTTTTTT.

This chain connects TRBV28 to TRBJ1-5; D is possibly TRBD1 (6 bases). The length of the CDR3 is 14 residues. V shed 10 bases and J shed 2 bases, with 15 bases lying between them. The V gene's germline CDR1 is MDHEN and CDR2 SYDVKM. CDR3 sequence (DNA): TGTGCCATTCAGGGGACAACGGGCAATCAGCCCCAGCATTTT. Translated: CAIQGTTGNQPQHF.

The CDR3: CASRPGGGYEQYF. CDR3 coding DNA: TGTGCCAGCCGTCCGGGCGGGGGCTACGAGCAGTACTTC. The chain joins TRBV5-6 to TRBJ2-7; 7 positions match TRBD2. V trimming: 7 bases; J trimming: 3 bases; junction bases outside the gene matches: 7. Per germline, CDR1 SGHDT and CDR2 YYEEEE. The CDR3 length is 13 residues. The entire variable domain, with the rest obtained from reference TRBV5-6 and TRBJ2-7, is as follows: DAGVTQSPTHLIKTRGQQVTLRCSPKSGHDTVSWYQQALGQGPQFIFQYYEEEERQRGNFPDRFSGHQFPNYSSELNVNALLLGDSALYLCASRPGGGYEQYFGPGTRLTVT.

The V gene is TRBV6-5, the J gene TRBJ2-7; D is perhaps TRBD2 (5 bases). Trimming stripped 4 bases from V and 3 bases from J, with 13 bases between. CDR1 MNHEY and CDR2 SVGAGI come from the germline V gene. The CDR3 spans 14 residues. In DNA form, the CDR3 reads TGTGCCAGCAGTTCGGACTGGAAGAACTACGAGCAGTACTTC. It specifies CASSSDWKNYEQYF.

The chain is built from TRBV7-6 and TRBJ2-1; TRBD2 matches 11 bases. Unmatched junction bases numbered 5, after V lost 4 bases and J lost 3 bases. In germline, CDR1 is SGHVS, CDR2 FNYEAQ. The CDR3 sequence is 16 residues long. CDR3 sequence: CASSSTGTSGYNEQFF. The CDR3 nucleotides read TGTGCCAGCAGCTCCACCGGGACTAGCGGCTACAATGAGCAGTTCTTC.

The CDR3 sequence: CASSFARDNQPQHF. The DNA of the CDR3 is TGTGCCAGCAGTTTCGCCAGGGACAATCAGCCCCAGCATTTT. The chain is built from TRBV27 and TRBJ1-5; perhaps TRBD1 as D (5 bases). This CDR3 is 14 amino acids long. Germline CDR1 and CDR2: MNHEY and SMNVEV (reference sequence). Trimming took off 3 bases at V and 3 bases at J, with 9 bases between the two ends.

The rearrangement joins TRBV7-3 to TRBJ1-1, with D maybe TRBD1 (5 bases). Germline V gene data show CDR1 as SGHTA and CDR2 as FQGTGA. Trimming cost V 2 bases and J 6 bases, with 13 bases left between them. This CDR3 contains 14 residues. The CDR3 protein is CASSLRGGSSEAFF. Here the CDR3 DNA reads TGTGCCAGCAGCTTACGCGGGGGAAGCTCTGAAGCTTTCTTT.

V and J are TRBV12-5 and TRBJ2-3; 9 bases align to TRBD1. Germline CDR1 is LGHNT and CDR2 is FRNRAP. Unmatched junction bases numbered 12, after V lost 0 bases and J lost 5 bases. The CDR3 sequence is 18 residues long. CDR3 bases: TGTGCTAGTGGTTTGGTACTTCCGACGGGACAGGGATTAGATACGCAGTATTTT. This sequence encodes CASGLVLPTGQGLDTQYF.

This clone occurred once. The chain joins TRBV6-5 to TRBJ2-7, with D possibly matching TRBD1 (5 bases). The CDR3 loop spans 13 amino acids. With 5 bases removed from V and 6 bases from J, the gap between germline ends came to 14 bases. Germline CDR1 MNHEY, CDR2 SVGAGI. The CDR3 nucleotides read TGTGCCAGCAGTCAGACTCAGGGTCGCGAGCAGTACTTC. Translation: CASSQTQGREQYF.

The chain recombines TRBV19 with TRBJ2-7, with 7 bases aligning to TRBD1. There are 14 residues in the CDR3. CDR1 is LNHDA, CDR2 SQIVND, per germline (reference sequence). V was pared by 6 bases and J by 2 bases, with 7 bases of the junction left unmatched. The CDR3 DNA is TGTGCCAGTAGCTCCCGACAGGGCCCCTACGAGCAGTACTTC. It is translated as CASSSRQGPYEQYF.

The V gene is TRBV4-1, the J gene TRBJ2-1; D is possibly TRBD2 (6 bases). Germline-derived CDR1 and CDR2 are MGHRA and YSYEKL. V was clipped by 1 base and J by 9 bases, with 10 bases between them. The CDR3 is 13 amino acids. As DNA, the CDR3 is TGCGCCAGCAGCCAAGGACTAGTCAGTGAGCAGTTCTTC. This codes for CASSQGLVSEQFF.

The chain joins TRBV28 to TRBJ1-5; perhaps TRBD1 as D (6 bases). V shed 8 bases and J shed 0 bases, with 8 bases lying between them. Germline assignment: CDR1 MDHEN and CDR2 SYDVKM. The CDR3 is made up of 13 amino acids. CDR3 DNA: TGTGCCAGCTGGACAGTTAGCAATCAGCCCCAGCATTTT. Encoded protein: CASWTVSNQPQHF.

The V gene is TRBV19, the J gene TRBJ2-3, with 8 bases identical to TRBD1. The germline V gene encodes CDR1 LNHDA and CDR2 SQIVND (reference sequence). This CDR3 is built from 14 residues. V lost 10 bases and J lost 0; bases outside the gene matches: 6. In nucleotides, the CDR3 is TGTGCCACCCAACAGGGGGGAAGCACAGATACGCAGTATTTT. It yields the protein CATQQGGSTDTQYF.

The chain has TRBV5-5 and TRBJ1-4; D unresolved. Per germline, CDR1 SGHKS and CDR2 YYEKEE (reference sequence). CDR3 length equals 13 residues. Trimming shortened V by 0 bases and J by 8 bases, and 8 bases separated the two germline ends. CDR3 loop: CASSLDIREKLFF. The CDR3 DNA sequence: TGTGCCAGCAGCTTGGACATCCGCGAAAAACTGTTTTTT.

The chain links TRBV6-5 to TRBJ2-2; D not resolved. Trimming removed 1 base from V and 4 bases from J, with 7 bases in between. CDR1 is MNHEY and CDR2 is SVGAGI in the germline V gene. This CDR3 comprises 14 residues. The CDR3 reads CASSYWASTGELFF. The DNA of the CDR3 is TGTGCCAGCAGTTACTGGGCATCCACCGGGGAGCTGTTTTTT.

The rearrangement uses TRBV13 and TRBJ2-5; TRBD2 matches 11 bases. The trim removed 1 base at V and 3 bases at J, leaving 7 bases unmatched. CDR1 is PRHDT, CDR2 FYEKMQ, per germline (reference sequence). The CDR3 length is 17 residues. The DNA of the CDR3 is TGTGCCAGCAGCTTAGCGGGACCGGGACTAGCGGAAGAGACCCAGTACTTC. Its protein product is CASSLAGPGLAEETQYF.

J is TRBJ1-2 and V is TRBV9; a weak D match, TRBD1 (5 bases). In germline, CDR1 is SGDLS, CDR2 YYNGEE. Trimming took 4 bases from V and 0 from J, leaving 16 bases between them. CDR3 length: 16 amino acids. Written as DNA, the CDR3 is TGTGCCAGCAGCAGTAGTGGGGCTGGGGCTAACTATGGCTACACCTTC. It translates to CASSSSGAGANYGYTF.